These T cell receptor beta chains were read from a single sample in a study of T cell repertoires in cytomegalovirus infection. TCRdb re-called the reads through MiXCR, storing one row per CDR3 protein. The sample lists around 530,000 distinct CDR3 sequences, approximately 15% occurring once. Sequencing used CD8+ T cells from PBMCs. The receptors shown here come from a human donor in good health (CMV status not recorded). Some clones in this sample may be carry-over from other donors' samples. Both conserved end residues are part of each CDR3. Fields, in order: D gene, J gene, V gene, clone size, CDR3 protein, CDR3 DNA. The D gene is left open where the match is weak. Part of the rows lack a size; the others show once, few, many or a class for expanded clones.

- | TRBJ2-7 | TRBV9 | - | CASSVGQDYEQYF | TGTGCCAGCAGCGTGGGGCAGGATTACGAGCAGTACTTC
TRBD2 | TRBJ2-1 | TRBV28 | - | CASSYGLAGPYNEQFF | TGTGCCAGCAGTTATGGACTAGCGGGACCATACAATGAGCAGTTCTTC
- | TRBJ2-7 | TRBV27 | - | CASSFGRGVEQYF | TGTGCCAGCAGTTTCGGCAGGGGGGTCGAGCAGTACTTC
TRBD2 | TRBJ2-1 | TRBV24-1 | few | CATSRGTSGFNEQFF | TGTGCCACCAGCCGAGGGACTAGCGGGTTTAATGAGCAGTTCTTC
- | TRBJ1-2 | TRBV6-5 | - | CASSPDRGTNYGYTF | TGTGCCAGCAGTCCCGATCGCGGCACTAACTATGGCTACACCTTC
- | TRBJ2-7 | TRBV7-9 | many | CASSPHDYEQYF | TGTGCCAGCAGCCCTCACGACTACGAGCAGTACTTC
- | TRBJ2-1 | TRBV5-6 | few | CASSSDSFNEQFF | TGTGCCAGCAGCTCCGACAGTTTTAATGAGCAGTTCTTC
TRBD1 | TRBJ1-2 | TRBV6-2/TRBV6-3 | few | CASSYPDRGNTF | TGTGCCAGCAGTTACCCCGACAGGGGAAACACCTTC
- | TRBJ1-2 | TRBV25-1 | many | CATRDNNYGYTF | TGTGCCACCCGGGACAACAACTATGGCTACACCTTC
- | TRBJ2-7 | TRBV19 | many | CASSIDGYSYEQYF | TGTGCCAGTAGTATAGATGGCTACTCCTACGAGCAGTACTTC
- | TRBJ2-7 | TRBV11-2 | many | CASSLEHNPGDEQYF | TGTGCCAGCAGCTTAGAGCATAATCCGGGGGACGAGCAGTACTTC
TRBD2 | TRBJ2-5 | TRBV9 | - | CASSVGGGLETQYF | TGTGCCAGCAGCGTAGGGGGGGGGTTGGAGACCCAGTACTTC
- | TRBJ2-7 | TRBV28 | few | CASTDVGGYEQYF | TGTGCCAGCACCGACGTAGGGGGCTACGAGCAGTACTTC
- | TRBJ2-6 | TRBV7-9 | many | CASSQVDYAGANVLTF | TGTGCCAGCAGCCAAGTGGACTACGCTGGGGCCAACGTCCTGACTTTC
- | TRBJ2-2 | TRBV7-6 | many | CASSLRGTSGELFF | TGTGCCAGCAGCCTTAGAGGGACGTCCGGGGAGCTGTTTTTT
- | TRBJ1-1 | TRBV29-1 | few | CSGGASENTEAFF | TGCAGCGGCGGGGCCAGCGAGAACACTGAAGCTTTCTTT